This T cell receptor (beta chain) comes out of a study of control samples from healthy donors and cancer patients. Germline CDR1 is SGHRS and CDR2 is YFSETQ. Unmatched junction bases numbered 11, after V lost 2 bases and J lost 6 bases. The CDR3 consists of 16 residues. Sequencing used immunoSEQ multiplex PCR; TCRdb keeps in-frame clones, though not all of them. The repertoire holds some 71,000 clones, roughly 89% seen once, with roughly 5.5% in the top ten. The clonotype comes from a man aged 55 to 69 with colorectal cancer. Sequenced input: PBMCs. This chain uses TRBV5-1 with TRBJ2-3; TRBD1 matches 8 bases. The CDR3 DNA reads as TGCGCCAGCAGCTTACAGGGGGTGGTTGGTTCCGATACGCAGTATTTT. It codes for CASSLQGVVGSDTQYF.